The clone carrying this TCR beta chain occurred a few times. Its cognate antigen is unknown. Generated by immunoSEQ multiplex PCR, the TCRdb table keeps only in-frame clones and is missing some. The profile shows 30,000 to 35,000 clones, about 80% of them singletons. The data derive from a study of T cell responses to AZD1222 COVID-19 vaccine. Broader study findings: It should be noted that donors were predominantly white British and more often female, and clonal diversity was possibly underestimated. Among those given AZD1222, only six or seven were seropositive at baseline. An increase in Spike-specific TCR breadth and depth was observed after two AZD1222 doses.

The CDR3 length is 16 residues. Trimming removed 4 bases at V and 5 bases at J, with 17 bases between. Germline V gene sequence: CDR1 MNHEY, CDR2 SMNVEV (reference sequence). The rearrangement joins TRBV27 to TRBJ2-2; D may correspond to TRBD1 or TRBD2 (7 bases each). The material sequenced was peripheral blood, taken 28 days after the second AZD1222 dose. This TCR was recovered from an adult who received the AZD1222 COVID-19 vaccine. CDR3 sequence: CASSSRGEGRTGELFF. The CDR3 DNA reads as TGTGCCAGCAGTTCCAGGGGGGAGGGCCGTACCGGGGAGCTGTTTTTT.